Each of the 5 T cell receptor beta chains below was sequenced from the same sample in a study of blood T cell repertoires in COVID-19. Using immunoSEQ multiplex PCR, the repertoire was profiled, and TCRdb retains in-frame clones only, with some absent. The sample gives over 150,000 clones, roughly 80% of which show up once; 2.5% to 3.5% is in the top ten. The sequenced material came from peripheral blood. The receptors originated from an older man with acute or convalescent COVID-19.

This chain joins TRBV5-1 and TRBJ2-7, with 11 nucleotides matching TRBD2. This CDR3 has 15 residues. Trimming cost V 0 bases and J 6 bases; bases outside gene matches: 5. The germline V gene has CDR1 SGHRS and CDR2 YFSETQ. In DNA, the CDR3 is TGCGCCAGCAGCTTGGCTGGGACTAGCGGTTTCGAGCAGTACTTC. Translated, it gives CASSLAGTSGFEQYF.

The table lists this clone with a count of one. The chain is built from TRBV30 and TRBJ1-6, with TRBD1 identical over 9 bases. The CDR3 covers 16 residues. J was trimmed by 9 bases and V by 4 bases; bases with no gene match: 13. Per germline, CDR1 GTSNPN and CDR2 SVGIG (reference sequence). The DNA of the CDR3 is TGTGCCTGGAAGCCCCGGGACAGGGTCCAGGGTTCACCCCTCCACTTT. This codes for CAWKPRDRVQGSPLHF.

A few counts support this clone. The chain uses TRBV11-2 and TRBJ2-7; 11 bases line up with TRBD2. The J segment lost 7 bases and the V segment lost 6 bases, leaving 5 bases of the junction unmatched. This CDR3 has 13 residues. CDR1 is SGHAT, CDR2 FQNNGV, per germline. CDR3 in amino acids: CASRLAGEGEQYF. The DNA of the CDR3 is TGTGCCAGCAGACTAGCGGGGGAAGGGGAGCAGTACTTC.

The CDR3 bases are TGTGCCACCAGCAGAGATGCGGGGGACTATGGCTACACCTTC. Translated, it gives CATSRDAGDYGYTF. This chain connects TRBV15 to TRBJ1-2; a possible D gene is TRBD1 (5 bases). The germline V gene has CDR1 LNHNV and CDR2 YYDKDF (reference sequence). The CDR3 loop spans 14 amino acids. V lost 0 bases to trimming and J lost 3 bases, with 8 bases between them.

CDR3 amino acids: CASSYSEASTNEKLFF. CDR3 in DNA: TGTGCCAGCAGTTACTCGGAGGCCAGCACGAATGAAAAACTGTTTTTT. The V and J genes are TRBV6-5 and TRBJ1-4; D remains unclear. Trimming removed 0 bases at V and 5 bases at J, with 13 bases between. CDR1 MNHEY and CDR2 SVGAGI come from the germline V gene. The CDR3 covers 16 residues.